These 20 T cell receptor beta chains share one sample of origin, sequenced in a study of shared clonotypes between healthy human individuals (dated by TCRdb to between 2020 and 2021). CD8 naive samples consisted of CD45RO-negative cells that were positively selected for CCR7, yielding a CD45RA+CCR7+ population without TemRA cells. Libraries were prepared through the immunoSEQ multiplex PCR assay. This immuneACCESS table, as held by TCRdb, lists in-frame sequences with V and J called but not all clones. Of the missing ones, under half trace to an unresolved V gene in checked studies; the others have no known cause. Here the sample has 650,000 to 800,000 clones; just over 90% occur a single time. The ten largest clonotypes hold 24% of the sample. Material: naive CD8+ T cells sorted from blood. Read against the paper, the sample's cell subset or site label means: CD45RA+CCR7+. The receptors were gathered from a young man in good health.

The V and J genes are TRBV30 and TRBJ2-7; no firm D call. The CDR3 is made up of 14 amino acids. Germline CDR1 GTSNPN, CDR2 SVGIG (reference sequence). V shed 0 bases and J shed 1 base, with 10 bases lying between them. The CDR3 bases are TGTGCCTGGAGTGTACGATCAAATTCCTACGAGCAGTACTTC. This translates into CAWSVRSNSYEQYF.

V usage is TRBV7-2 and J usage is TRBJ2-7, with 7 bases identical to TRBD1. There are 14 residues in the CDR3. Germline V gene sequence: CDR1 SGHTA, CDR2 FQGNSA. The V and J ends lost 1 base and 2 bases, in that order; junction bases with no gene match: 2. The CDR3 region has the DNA TGTGCCAGCAGCTTAGTGGACAGGACCTACGAGCAGTACTTC. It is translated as CASSLVDRTYEQYF.

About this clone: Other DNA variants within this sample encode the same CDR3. In DNA form, the CDR3 reads TGTGCCAGCAGTCCGACTAGCGGGAGCACAGATACGCAGTATTTT. This gives the protein CASSPTSGSTDTQYF. The rearrangement uses TRBV28 and TRBJ2-3; 10 bases match TRBD2. Germline CDR1 reads MDHEN; CDR2 reads SYDVKM. Trimming took 5 bases from V and 0 from J; bases not matched to a gene: 2. The CDR3 spans 15 residues.

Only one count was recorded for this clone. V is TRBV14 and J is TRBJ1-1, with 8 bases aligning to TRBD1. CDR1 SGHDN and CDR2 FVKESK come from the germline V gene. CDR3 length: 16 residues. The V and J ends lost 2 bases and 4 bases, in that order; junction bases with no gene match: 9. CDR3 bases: TGTGCCAGCAGCCAACCGGCGACAGGGGAGAGCACTGAAGCTTTCTTT. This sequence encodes CASSQPATGESTEAFF.

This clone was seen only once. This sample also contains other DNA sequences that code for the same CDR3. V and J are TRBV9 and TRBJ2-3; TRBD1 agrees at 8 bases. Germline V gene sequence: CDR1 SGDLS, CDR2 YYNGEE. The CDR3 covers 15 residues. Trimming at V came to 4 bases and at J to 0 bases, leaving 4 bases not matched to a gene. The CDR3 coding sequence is TGTGCCAGCAGCCTTCGGACAGGGAGCACAGATACGCAGTATTTT. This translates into CASSLRTGSTDTQYF. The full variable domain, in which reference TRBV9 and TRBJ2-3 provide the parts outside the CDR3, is DSGVTQTPKHLITATGQRVTLRCSPRSGDLSVYWYQQSLDQGLQFLIQYYNGEERAKGNILERFSAQQFPDLHSELNLSSLELGDSALYFCASSLRTGSTDTQYFGPGTRLTVL.

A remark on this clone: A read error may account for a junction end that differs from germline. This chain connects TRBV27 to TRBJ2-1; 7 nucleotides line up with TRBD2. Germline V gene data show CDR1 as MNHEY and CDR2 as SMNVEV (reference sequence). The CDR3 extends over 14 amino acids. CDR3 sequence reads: CASSLWLADNEQFF. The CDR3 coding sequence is TGTGCCAGTAGTTTGTGGCTAGCGGATAATGAGCAGTTCTTC.

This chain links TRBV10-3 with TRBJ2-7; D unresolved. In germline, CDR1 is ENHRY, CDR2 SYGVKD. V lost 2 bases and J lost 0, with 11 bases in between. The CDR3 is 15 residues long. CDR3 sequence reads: CAISEGGLSSYEQYF. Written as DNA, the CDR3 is TGTGCCATCAGTGAGGGCGGATTGAGCTCCTACGAGCAGTACTTC.

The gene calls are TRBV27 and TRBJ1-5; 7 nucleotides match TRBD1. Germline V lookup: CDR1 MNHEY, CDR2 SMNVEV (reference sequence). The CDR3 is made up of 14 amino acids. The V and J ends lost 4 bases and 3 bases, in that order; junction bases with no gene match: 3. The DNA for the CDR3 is TGTGCCAGCAGTTCGACAGGGCACAATCAGCCCCAGCATTTT. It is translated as CASSSTGHNQPQHF.

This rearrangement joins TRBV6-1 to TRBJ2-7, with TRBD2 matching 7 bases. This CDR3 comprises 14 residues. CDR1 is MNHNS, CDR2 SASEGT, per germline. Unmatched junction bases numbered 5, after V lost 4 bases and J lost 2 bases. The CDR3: CASSGDYDAYEQYF. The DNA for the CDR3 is TGTGCCAGCAGTGGGGACTATGATGCCTACGAGCAGTACTTC.

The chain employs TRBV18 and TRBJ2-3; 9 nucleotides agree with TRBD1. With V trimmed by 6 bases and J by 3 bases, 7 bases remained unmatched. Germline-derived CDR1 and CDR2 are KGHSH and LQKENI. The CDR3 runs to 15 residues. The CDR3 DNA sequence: TGTGCCAGCTCCCCTACAGGGGGCTATACAGATACGCAGTATTTT. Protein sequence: CASSPTGGYTDTQYF.

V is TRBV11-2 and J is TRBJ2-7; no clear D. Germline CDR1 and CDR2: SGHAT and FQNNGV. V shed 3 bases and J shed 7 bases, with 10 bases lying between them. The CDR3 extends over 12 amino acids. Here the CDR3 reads CASSFASWEQYF. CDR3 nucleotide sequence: TGTGCCAGCAGCTTTGCATCCTGGGAGCAGTACTTC.

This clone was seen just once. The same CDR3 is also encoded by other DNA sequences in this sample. The CDR3 is CASSLTAGAYNEQFF. The CDR3 DNA reads as TGTGCCAGCAGTTTAACCGCGGGGGCCTACAATGAGCAGTTCTTC. J is TRBJ2-1 and V is TRBV27; TRBD2 agrees at 7 bases. Germline CDR1 is MNHEY and CDR2 is SMNVEV (reference sequence). There are 15 residues in the CDR3. V was clipped by 2 bases and J by 2 bases; unmatched bases: 3.

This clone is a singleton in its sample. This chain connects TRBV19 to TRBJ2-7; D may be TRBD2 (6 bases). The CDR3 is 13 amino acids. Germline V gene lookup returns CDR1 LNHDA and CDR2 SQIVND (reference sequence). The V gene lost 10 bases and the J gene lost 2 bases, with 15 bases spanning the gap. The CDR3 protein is CATTGTGTYEQYF. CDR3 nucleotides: TGTGCCACCACCGGGACTGGAACCTACGAGCAGTACTTC.

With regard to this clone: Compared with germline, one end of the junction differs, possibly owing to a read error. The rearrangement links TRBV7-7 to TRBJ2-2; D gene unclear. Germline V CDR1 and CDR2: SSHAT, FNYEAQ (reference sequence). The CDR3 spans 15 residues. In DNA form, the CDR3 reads TGTGCTAGCAGCTTAGGACCCCGGTTAACCGGGGAGCTGTTTTTT. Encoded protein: CASSLGPRLTGELFF.

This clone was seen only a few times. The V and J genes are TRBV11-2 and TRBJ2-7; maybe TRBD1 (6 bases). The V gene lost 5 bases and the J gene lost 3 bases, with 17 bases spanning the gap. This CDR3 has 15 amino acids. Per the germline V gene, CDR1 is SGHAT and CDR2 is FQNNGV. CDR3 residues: CASSGFATGLYEQYF. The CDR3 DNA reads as TGTGCCAGCAGCGGCTTCGCGACAGGCCTCTACGAGCAGTACTTC.

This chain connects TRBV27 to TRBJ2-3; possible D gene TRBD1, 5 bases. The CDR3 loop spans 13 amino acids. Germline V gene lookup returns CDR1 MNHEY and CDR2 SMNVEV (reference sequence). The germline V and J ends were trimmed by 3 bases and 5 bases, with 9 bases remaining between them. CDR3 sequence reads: CASSLGRRDTQYF. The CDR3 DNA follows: TGTGCCAGCAGTTTGGGGCGTAGAGATACGCAGTATTTT.

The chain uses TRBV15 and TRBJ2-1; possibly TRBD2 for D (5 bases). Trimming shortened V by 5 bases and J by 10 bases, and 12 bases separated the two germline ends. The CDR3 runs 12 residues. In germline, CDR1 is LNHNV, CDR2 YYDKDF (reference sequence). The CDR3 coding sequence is TGTGCCACCAGCGTGGGAGCTAAGGAGCAGTTCTTC. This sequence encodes CATSVGAKEQFF.

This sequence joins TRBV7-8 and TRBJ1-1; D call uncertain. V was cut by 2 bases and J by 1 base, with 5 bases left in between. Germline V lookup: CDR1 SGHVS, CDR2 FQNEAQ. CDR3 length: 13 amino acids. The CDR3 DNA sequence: TGTGCCAGCAGCTTACCCGAGAACACTGAAGCTTTCTTT. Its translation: CASSLPENTEAFF.

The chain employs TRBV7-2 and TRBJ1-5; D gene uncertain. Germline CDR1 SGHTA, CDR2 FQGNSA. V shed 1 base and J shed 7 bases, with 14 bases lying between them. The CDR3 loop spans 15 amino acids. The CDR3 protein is CASSLEQRAYQPQHF. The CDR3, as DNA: TGTGCCAGCAGCTTAGAACAGCGTGCCTACCAGCCCCAGCATTTT.

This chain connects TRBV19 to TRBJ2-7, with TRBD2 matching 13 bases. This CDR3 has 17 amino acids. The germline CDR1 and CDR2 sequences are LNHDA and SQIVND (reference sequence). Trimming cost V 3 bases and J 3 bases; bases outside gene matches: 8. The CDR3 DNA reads TGTGCCAGTAGTATTAGTGCCTGGACTAGCGGGAGCTACGAGCAGTACTTC. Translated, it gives CASSISAWTSGSYEQYF.